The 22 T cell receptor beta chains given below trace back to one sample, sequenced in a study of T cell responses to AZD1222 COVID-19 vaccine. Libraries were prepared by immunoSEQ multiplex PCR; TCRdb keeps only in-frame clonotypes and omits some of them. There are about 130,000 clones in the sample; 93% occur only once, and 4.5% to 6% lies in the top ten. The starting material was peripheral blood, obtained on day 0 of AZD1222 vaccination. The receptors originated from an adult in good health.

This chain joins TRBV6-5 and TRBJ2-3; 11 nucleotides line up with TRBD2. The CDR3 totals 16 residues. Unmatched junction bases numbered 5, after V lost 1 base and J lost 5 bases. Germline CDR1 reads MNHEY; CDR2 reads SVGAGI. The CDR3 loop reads CASSYFSGGAGDTQYF. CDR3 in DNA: TGTGCCAGCAGTTACTTTAGCGGGGGGGCTGGAGATACGCAGTATTTT.

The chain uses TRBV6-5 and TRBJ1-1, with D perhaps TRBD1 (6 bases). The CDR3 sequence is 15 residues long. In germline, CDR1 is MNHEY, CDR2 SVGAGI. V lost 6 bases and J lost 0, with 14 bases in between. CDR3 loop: CASSRSGQLNTEAFF. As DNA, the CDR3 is TGTGCCAGCAGCCGATCCGGACAGTTGAACACTGAAGCTTTCTTT.

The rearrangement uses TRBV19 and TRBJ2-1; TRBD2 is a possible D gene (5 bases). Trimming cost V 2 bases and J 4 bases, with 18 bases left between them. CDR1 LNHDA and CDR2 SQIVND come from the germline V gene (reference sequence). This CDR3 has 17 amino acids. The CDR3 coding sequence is TGTGCCAGTAGTATATCTGGCGGCGGGCTATCATACAATGAGCAGTTCTTC. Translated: CASSISGGGLSYNEQFF. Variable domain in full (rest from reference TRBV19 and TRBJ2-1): DGGITQSPKYLFRKEGQNVTLSCEQNLNHDAMYWYRQDPGQGLRLIYYSQIVNDFQKGDIAEGYSVSREKKESFPLTVTSAQKNPTAFYLCASSISGGGLSYNEQFFGPGTRLTVL.

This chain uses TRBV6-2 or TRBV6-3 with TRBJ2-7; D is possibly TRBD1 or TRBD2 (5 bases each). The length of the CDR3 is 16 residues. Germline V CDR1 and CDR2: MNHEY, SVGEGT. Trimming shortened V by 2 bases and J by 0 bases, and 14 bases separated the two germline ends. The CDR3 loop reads CASSYPPGASSYEQYF. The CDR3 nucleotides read TGTGCCAGCAGTTACCCTCCCGGGGCGAGCTCCTACGAGCAGTACTTC.

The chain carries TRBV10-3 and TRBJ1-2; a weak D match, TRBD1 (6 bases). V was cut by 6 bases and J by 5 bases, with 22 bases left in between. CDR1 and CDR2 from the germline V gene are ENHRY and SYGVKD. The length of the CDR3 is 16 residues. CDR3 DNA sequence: TGTGCCATCAGGCCCAATTTTACCGGGACACTTTATGGCTACACCTTC. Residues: CAIRPNFTGTLYGYTF.

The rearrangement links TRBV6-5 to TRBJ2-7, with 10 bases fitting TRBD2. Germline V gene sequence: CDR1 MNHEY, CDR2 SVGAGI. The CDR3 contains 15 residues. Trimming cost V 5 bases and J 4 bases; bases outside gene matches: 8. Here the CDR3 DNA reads TGTGCCAGCAGTATTCTAGCGGGAGAATTTTACGAGCAGTACTTC. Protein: CASSILAGEFYEQYF.

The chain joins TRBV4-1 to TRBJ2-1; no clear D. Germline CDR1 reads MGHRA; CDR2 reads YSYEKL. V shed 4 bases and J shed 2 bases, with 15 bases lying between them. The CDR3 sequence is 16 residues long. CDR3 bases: TGCGCCAGCAGCCCCCTCCGGCAGTACCCCTACAATGAGCAGTTCTTC. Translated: CASSPLRQYPYNEQFF.

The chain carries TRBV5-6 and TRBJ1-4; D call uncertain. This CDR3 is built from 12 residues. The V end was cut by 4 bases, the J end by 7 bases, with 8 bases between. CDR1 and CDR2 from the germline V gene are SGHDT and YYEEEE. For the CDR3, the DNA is TGTGCCAGCAGCCCTGACGGTGAAAAACTGTTTTTT. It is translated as CASSPDGEKLFF.

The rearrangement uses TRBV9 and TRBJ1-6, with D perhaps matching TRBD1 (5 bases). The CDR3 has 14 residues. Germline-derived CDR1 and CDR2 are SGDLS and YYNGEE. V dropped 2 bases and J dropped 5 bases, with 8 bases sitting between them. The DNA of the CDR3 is TGTGCCAGCAGCGTTGCAGGGAATAATTCACCCCTCCACTTT. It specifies CASSVAGNNSPLHF.

Here the CDR3 reads CASRQGWGQPQHF. The CDR3 bases are TGTGCCAGCAGACAGGGGTGGGGTCAGCCCCAGCATTTT. The chain uses TRBV12-3 or TRBV12-4 and TRBJ1-5; 7 bases match TRBD1. CDR3 length: 13 residues. The ends lost 6 bases at V and 6 bases at J; junction bases unmatched: 5.

The CDR3 here is CSASPRLAGNEQFF. Written as DNA, the CDR3 is TGCAGTGCTAGTCCCCGACTAGCGGGGAATGAGCAGTTCTTC. The chain carries TRBV20-1 and TRBJ2-1, with TRBD2 matching over 11 bases. With 3 bases clipped from V and 7 bases from J, the junction kept 5 bases outside the gene matches. Per the germline V gene, CDR1 is DFQATT and CDR2 is SNEGSKA (reference sequence). The CDR3 is 14 residues long.

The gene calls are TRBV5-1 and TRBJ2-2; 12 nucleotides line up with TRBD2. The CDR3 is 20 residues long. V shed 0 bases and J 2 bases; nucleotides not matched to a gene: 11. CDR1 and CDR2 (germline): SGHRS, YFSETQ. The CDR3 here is CASSLAGGLAGLDNTGELFF. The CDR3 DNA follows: TGCGCCAGCAGCTTGGCCGGAGGACTAGCGGGACTAGACAACACCGGGGAGCTGTTTTTT.

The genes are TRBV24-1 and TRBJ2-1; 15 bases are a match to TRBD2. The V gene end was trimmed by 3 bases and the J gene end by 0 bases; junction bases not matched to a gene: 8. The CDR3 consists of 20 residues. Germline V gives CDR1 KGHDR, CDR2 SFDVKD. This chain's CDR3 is CATSDNSGLAGGSSYNEQFF. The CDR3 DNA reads TGTGCCACCAGTGATAACTCCGGACTAGCGGGAGGGAGCTCCTACAATGAGCAGTTCTTC.

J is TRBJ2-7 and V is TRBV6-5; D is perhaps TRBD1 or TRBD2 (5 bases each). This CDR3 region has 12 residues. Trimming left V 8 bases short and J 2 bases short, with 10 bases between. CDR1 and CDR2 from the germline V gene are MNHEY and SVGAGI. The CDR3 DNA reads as TGTGCCAGCGACAGAGGGACCTACGAGCAGTACTTC. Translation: CASDRGTYEQYF.

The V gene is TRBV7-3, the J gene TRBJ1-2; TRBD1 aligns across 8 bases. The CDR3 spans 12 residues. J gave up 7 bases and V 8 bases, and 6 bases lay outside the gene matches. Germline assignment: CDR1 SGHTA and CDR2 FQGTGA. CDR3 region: CASPTGGGGYTF. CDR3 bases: TGTGCCAGCCCCACAGGGGGGGGTGGCTACACCTTC.

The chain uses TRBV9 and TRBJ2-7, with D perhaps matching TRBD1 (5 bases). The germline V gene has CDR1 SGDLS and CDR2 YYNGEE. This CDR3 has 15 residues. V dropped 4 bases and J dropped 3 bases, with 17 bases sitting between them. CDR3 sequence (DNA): TGTGCCAGCAGCAAAGCCCCGACAGAAGGCTACGAGCAGTACTTC. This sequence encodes CASSKAPTEGYEQYF.

The CDR3: CASSLIQGSYEQYF. In DNA form, the CDR3 reads TGTGCCAGCAGCTTGATACAGGGTTCCTACGAGCAGTACTTC. This chain uses TRBV5-5 with TRBJ2-7; D possibly corresponds to TRBD1 (6 bases). The germline V gene encodes CDR1 SGHKS and CDR2 YYEKEE (reference sequence). Trimming cost V 1 base and J 1 base, with 9 bases left between them. The CDR3 loop spans 14 amino acids.

The CDR3 bases are TGTGCCAGCAGTTTACACGGGACTTTGAATGAGCAGTTCTTC. Its protein is CASSLHGTLNEQFF. V usage is TRBV28 and J usage is TRBJ2-1, with D possibly being TRBD2 (6 bases). The germline V and J ends were trimmed by 2 bases and 7 bases, with 12 bases remaining between them. CDR1 MDHEN and CDR2 SYDVKM come from the germline V gene. The CDR3 totals 14 residues.

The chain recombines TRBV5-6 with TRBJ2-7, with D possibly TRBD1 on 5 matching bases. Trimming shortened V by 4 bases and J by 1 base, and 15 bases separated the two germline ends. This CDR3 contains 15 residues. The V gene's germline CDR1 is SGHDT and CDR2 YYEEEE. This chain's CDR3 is CASSLVGSGSYEQYF. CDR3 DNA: TGTGCCAGCAGCCTGGTTGGGTCAGGGTCCTACGAGCAGTACTTC.

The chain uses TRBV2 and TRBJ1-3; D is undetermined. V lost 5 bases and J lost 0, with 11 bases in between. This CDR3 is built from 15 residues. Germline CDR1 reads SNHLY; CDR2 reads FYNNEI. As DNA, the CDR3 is TGTGCCAGCAGTCGTGTGGCCCGCTCTGGAAACACCATATATTTT. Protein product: CASSRVARSGNTIYF.

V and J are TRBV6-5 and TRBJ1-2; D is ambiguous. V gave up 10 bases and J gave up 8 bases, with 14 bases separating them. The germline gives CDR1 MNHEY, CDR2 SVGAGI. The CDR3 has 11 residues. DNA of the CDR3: TGTGCCACCCCACACCCGGTAGGCTACACCTTC. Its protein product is CATPHPVGYTF.

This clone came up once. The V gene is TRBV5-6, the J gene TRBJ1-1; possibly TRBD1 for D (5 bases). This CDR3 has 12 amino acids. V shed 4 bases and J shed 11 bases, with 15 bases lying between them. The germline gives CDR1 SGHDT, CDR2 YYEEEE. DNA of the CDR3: TGTGCCAGCAGCCCTGGGGGGGTGAGGGCTTTCTTT. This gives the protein CASSPGGVRAFF.